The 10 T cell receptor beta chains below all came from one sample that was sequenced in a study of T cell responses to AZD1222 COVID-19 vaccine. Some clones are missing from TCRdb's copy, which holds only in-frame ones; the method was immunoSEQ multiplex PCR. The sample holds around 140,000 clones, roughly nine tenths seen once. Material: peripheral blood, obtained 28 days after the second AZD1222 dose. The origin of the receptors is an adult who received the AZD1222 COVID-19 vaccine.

The CDR3 region is CASNVAGAQNTGELFF. CDR3 in DNA: TGTGCCAGCAATGTAGCGGGGGCGCAGAACACCGGGGAGCTGTTTTTT. This chain joins TRBV28 and TRBJ2-2, with 9 bases matching TRBD2. V lost 7 bases to trimming and J lost 1 base; unmatched junction nucleotides: 7. Germline lookup yields CDR1 MDHEN and CDR2 SYDVKM. The length of the CDR3 is 16 residues. Looking up the rest from reference TRBV28 and TRBJ2-2 gives the full variable domain: DVKVTQSSRYLVKRTGEKVFLECVQDMDHENMFWYRQDPGLGLRLIYFSYDVKMKEKGDIPEGYSVSREKKERFSLILESASTNQTSMYLCASNVAGAQNTGELFFGEGSRLTVL.

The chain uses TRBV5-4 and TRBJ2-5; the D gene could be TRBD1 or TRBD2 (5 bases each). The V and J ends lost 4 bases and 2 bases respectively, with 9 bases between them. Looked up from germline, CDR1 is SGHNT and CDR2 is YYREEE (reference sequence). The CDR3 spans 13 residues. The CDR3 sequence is CASSIGTQETQYF. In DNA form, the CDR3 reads TGTGCCAGCAGCATAGGGACGCAAGAGACCCAGTACTTC.

CDR3 DNA: TGTGCCAGCAGCTTAGTCACCATGGAGTTTCTCTCTGGAAACACCATATATTTT. Translated: CASSLVTMEFLSGNTIYF. This rearrangement joins TRBV7-2 to TRBJ1-3; D unclear. CDR1 and CDR2 from the germline V gene are SGHTA and FQGNSA. This CDR3 spans 18 amino acids. Deletions cut 1 base from V and 0 bases from J, with 16 bases between.

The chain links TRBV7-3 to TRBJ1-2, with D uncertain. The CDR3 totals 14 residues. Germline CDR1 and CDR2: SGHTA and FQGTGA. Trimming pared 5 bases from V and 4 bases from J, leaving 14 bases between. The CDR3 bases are TGTGCCAGCAGCCTGGCTCCGACGGCCTATGGCTACACCTTC. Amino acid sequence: CASSLAPTAYGYTF.

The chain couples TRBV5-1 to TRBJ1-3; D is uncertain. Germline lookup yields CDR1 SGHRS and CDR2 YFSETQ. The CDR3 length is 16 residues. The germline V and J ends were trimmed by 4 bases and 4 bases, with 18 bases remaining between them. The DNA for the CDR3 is TGCGCCAGCAGCCCCGTTTTGGCAATGGAAGGAAACACCATATATTTT. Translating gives CASSPVLAMEGNTIYF.

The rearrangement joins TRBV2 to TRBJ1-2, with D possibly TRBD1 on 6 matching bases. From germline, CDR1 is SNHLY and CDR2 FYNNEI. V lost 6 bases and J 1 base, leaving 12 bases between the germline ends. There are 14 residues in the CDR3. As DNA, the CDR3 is TGTGCCAGCAGAGAGCAGGGGAATAACTATGGCTACACCTTC. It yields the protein CASREQGNNYGYTF.

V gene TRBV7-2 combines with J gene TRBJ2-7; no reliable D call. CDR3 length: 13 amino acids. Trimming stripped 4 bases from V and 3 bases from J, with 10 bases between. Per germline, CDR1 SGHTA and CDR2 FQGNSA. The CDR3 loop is CASSSPRNYEQYF. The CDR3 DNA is TGTGCCAGCAGCTCCCCTCGGAACTACGAGCAGTACTTC.

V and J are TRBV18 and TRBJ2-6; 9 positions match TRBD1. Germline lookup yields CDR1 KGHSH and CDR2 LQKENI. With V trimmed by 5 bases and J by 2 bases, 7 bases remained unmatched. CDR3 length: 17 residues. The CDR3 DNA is TGTGCCAGCTCAACGGGAACAGGGGGCGCTGGGGCCAACGTCCTGACTTTC. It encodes CASSTGTGGAGANVLTF.

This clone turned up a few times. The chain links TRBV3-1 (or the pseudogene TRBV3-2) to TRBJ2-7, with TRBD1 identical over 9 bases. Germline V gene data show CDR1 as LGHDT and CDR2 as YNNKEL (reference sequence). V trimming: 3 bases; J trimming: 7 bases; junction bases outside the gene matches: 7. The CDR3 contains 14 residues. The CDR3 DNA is TGTGCCAGCAGCCAGGGGACAGGGTCGGGAGAGCAGTACTTC. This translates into CASSQGTGSGEQYF.

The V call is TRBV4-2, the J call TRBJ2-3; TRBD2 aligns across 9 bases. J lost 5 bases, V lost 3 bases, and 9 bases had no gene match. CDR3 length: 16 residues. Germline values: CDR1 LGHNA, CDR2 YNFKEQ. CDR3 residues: CASSQLLAGAGDTQYF. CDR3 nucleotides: TGTGCCAGCAGCCAGCTTTTAGCGGGAGCTGGAGATACGCAGTATTTT.